A single sample gave rise to the 4 T cell receptor beta chains below, sequenced in a study of T cell changes during pregnancy in multiple sclerosis. Assay: immunoSEQ multiplex PCR; the TCRdb copy retains only in-frame clones and omits some. The sample consists of 71,000 or so clones, around 90% of them appearing once. This specimen consisted of peripheral blood, obtained in the third trimester of pregnancy. The receptors stem from a female donor with multiple sclerosis, enrolled in a pregnancy study.

This clone was observed once. The chain recombines TRBV6-5 with TRBJ2-5; D possibly corresponds to TRBD1 (5 bases). Trimming stripped 4 bases from V and 4 bases from J, with 10 bases between. The CDR3 covers 13 residues. The germline V gene encodes CDR1 MNHEY and CDR2 SVGAGI. CDR3 loop: CASSSAGIETQYF. The CDR3, as DNA: TGTGCCAGCAGTTCGGCAGGGATAGAGACCCAGTACTTC.

The V gene is TRBV4-2, the J gene TRBJ2-1, with 11 bases aligning to TRBD2. The junction had 4 bases not matched to a gene; V was cut back by 4 bases and J by 5 bases. Germline V gene data show CDR1 as LGHNA and CDR2 as YNFKEQ. The CDR3 consists of 15 residues. CDR3: CASSPGLAEDNEQFF. Written as DNA, the CDR3 is TGTGCCAGCAGCCCGGGACTAGCGGAGGACAATGAGCAGTTCTTC.

The rearrangement links TRBV4-1 to TRBJ2-7; 7 nucleotides match TRBD2. This CDR3 contains 14 residues. The V and J ends lost 4 bases and 5 bases, in that order; junction bases with no gene match: 8. Germline V gene lookup returns CDR1 MGHRA and CDR2 YSYEKL. The CDR3 sequence: CASSLGPLADEQYF. CDR3 in DNA: TGCGCCAGCAGCCTAGGCCCTCTAGCGGACGAGCAGTACTTC.

The V call is TRBV6-1, the J call TRBJ2-3, with 14 bases aligning to TRBD2. The V gene's germline CDR1 is MNHNS and CDR2 SASEGT. After removal of 5 bases from V and 7 bases from J, the junction contained 2 bases not matched to a gene. This CDR3 contains 14 residues. CDR3 DNA sequence: TGTGCCAGCAGTCGACTAGCGGGAGGGTATACGCAGTATTTT. Its translation: CASSRLAGGYTQYF.